Listed below are T cell receptor beta chains from one sample, sequenced in a study of vaccination and CD4 T cells after COVID-19. These receptors are not linked to any known antigen. MiXCR, run by TCRdb on the PCR reads, gives a single entry per CDR3 protein. The repertoire has approximately 11,000 distinct CDR3 sequences, roughly 64% of them found once; the top ten carry 20% to 25%. Sequenced sample: CD4+ T cells from blood, cultured in vitro. Receptor source: a human donor who had recovered from COVID-19. Each CDR3 is given with its conserved first and last residue. D genes are given only for firm matches. The size entry is marked missing in some rows and otherwise reads once, few, many or a size class.

D,J,size,V,length,CDR3,DNA
TRBD1,TRBJ1-2,-,TRBV7-8,15,CASSLSTGGGYGYTF,TGTGCCAGCAGCCTTAGTACAGGGGGCGGCTATGGCTACACCTTC
TRBD1,TRBJ1-1,-,TRBV20-1,15,CSARAGDRGHTEAFF,TGCAGTGCTAGAGCGGGGGACAGGGGGCACACTGAAGCTTTCTTT
-,TRBJ2-5,-,TRBV6-5,14,CASSSPGTLATQYF,TGTGCCAGCAGTTCCCCCGGGACTTTAGCGACCCAGTACTTC
-,TRBJ2-3,-,TRBV20-1,14,CSARNPSRGDTQYF,TGCAGTGCTAGAAACCCGAGTCGGGGAGATACGCAGTATTTT
-,TRBJ2-7,-,TRBV7-8,14,CASSLARGSYEQYF,TGTGCCAGCAGCTTAGCGCGGGGTTCCTACGAGCAGTACTTC
-,TRBJ1-1,-,TRBV19,15,CASRVPGRPNTEAFF,TGTGCCAGCCGAGTCCCTGGCAGACCGAACACTGAAGCTTTCTTT
TRBD2,TRBJ2-4,-,TRBV20-1,15,CSAIGRERGGNIQYF,TGCAGTGCTATAGGACGGGAACGCGGGGGAAACATTCAGTACTTC
TRBD1,TRBJ1-6,-,TRBV6-1,14,CASSLTGDNSPLHF,TGTGCCAGCAGTCTGACAGGGGATAATTCACCCCTCCACTTT
-,TRBJ2-7,-,TRBV7-9,12,CASSGDVYEQYF,TGTGCCAGCAGCGGAGACGTATACGAGCAGTACTTC
-,TRBJ1-6,-,TRBV10-1,13,CANPGTENSPLHF,TGCGCCAACCCCGGGACGGAGAATTCACCCCTCCACTTT
TRBD1,TRBJ1-2,-,TRBV27,15,CASTTGGINKDGYTF,TGTGCCAGCACTACAGGGGGCATCAATAAGGATGGCTACACCTTC
-,TRBJ1-5,once,TRBV19,17,CASTRGHYSAPNQPQHF,TGTGCCAGCACCAGGGGCCACTACTCAGCTCCTAATCAGCCCCAGCATTTT
-,TRBJ2-5,-,TRBV24-1,13,CATSVPGGETQYF,TGTGCCACCAGTGTTCCAGGGGGGGAGACCCAGTACTTC
-,TRBJ1-6,-,TRBV20-1,13,CSARVIYNSPLHF,TGCAGTGCTAGAGTTATCTATAATTCACCCCTCCACTTT
TRBD2,TRBJ2-3,-,TRBV20-1,15,CSASKTSGLTDTQYF,TGCAGTGCTAGCAAGACTAGCGGACTCACAGATACGCAGTATTTT
-,TRBJ1-6,few,TRBV7-9,16,CASSSESGNINSPLHF,TGTGCCAGCAGCTCGGAGTCGGGAAACATAAATTCACCCCTCCACTTT
TRBD1,TRBJ2-5,-,TRBV20-1,13,CSARDRRRETQYF,TGCAGTGCTAGGGACAGGAGAAGGGAGACCCAGTACTTC
-,TRBJ1-5,few,TRBV7-8,18,CASSLRGASAISNQPQHF,TGTGCCAGCAGCTTAAGGGGGGCGTCGGCCATAAGCAATCAGCCCCAGCATTTT
TRBD1,TRBJ1-6,-,TRBV6-1,15,CASSGGTGGNSPLHF,TGTGCCAGCAGTGGTGGGACAGGGGGTAATTCACCCCTCCACTTT
-,TRBJ1-2,-,TRBV20-1,12,CSASSGNYGYTF,TGCAGTGCTAGTTCAGGGAACTATGGCTACACCTTC
-,TRBJ2-3,-,TRBV20-1,14,CSRVRAGNTDTQYF,TGCAGTAGAGTGCGGGCGGGGAACACAGATACGCAGTATTTT
-,TRBJ2-5,-,TRBV20-1,14,CSARDKGRGETQYF,TGCAGTGCTAGAGATAAGGGGCGCGGAGAGACCCAGTACTTC
TRBD1,TRBJ1-5,-,TRBV20-1,13,CSARRQGSQPQHF,TGCAGTGCTAGGCGACAGGGTAGTCAGCCCCAGCATTTT
-,TRBJ1-2,-,TRBV2,13,CASSDRTPGGYTF,TGTGCCAGCAGTGACAGGACCCCCGGAGGCTACACCTTC
-,TRBJ1-6,-,TRBV20-1,13,CSAWGEPDSPLHF,TGCAGTGCTTGGGGCGAGCCGGATTCACCCCTCCACTTT
-,TRBJ2-3,-,TRBV5-1,14,CASRPSESTDTQYF,TGCGCCAGCAGACCTAGCGAAAGCACAGATACGCAGTATTTT
TRBD1,TRBJ1-5,-,TRBV6-1,15,CASRPTGAPNQPQHF,TGTGCCAGCAGACCTACAGGGGCGCCAAATCAGCCCCAGCATTTT
-,TRBJ2-2,-,TRBV7-3,17,CASSFSPVTTNTGELFF,TGTGCCAGCAGCTTCTCACCGGTGACGACGAACACCGGGGAGCTGTTTTTT
-,TRBJ2-7,once,TRBV6-1,12,CASSELHYEQYF,TGTGCCAGCAGTGAACTCCACTACGAGCAGTACTTC
TRBD1,TRBJ1-5,-,TRBV19,16,CASSTSGTGTREPQHF,TGTGCCAGTAGTACCTCCGGGACAGGGACAAGGGAGCCCCAGCATTTT
-,TRBJ1-1,-,TRBV20-1,14,CSARYPLGRRGAFF,TGCAGTGCTAGGTACCCTCTGGGGCGACGCGGAGCTTTCTTT
TRBD2,TRBJ2-3,-,TRBV20-1,16,CSATSSGGHSTDTQYF,TGCAGTGCTACCTCTAGCGGGGGTCACAGCACAGATACGCAGTATTTT
TRBD1,TRBJ1-5,-,TRBV20-1,14,CSAREGQVLKPQHF,TGCAGTGCTAGAGAAGGACAGGTGTTAAAGCCCCAGCATTTT
-,TRBJ2-5,-,TRBV10-1,20,CASSGTRALSRAMYQETQYF,TGCGCCAGCAGTGGTACGAGGGCTCTTTCCCGGGCTATGTACCAAGAGACCCAGTACTTC
-,TRBJ2-7,few,TRBV6-1,13,CASRVTATYEQYF,TGTGCCAGCAGAGTGACAGCTACCTACGAGCAGTACTTC
-,TRBJ2-1,-,TRBV7-2,16,CASSRRKGTVYNEQFF,TGTGCCAGCAGCCGACGGAAGGGGACGGTCTACAATGAGCAGTTCTTC
-,TRBJ1-6,-,TRBV2,15,CASRERQNRNSPLHF,TGTGCCAGCAGAGAGCGACAGAACCGAAATTCACCCCTCCACTTT
TRBD1,TRBJ1-6,-,TRBV6-1,13,CASSRQGWSPLHF,TGTGCCAGCAGTCGACAGGGGTGGTCACCCCTCCACTTT
-,TRBJ1-1,-,TRBV7-9,13,CASSLAGGAEAFF,TGTGCCAGCAGCTTAGCGGGCGGCGCTGAAGCTTTCTTT
-,TRBJ2-1,-,TRBV7-3,16,CASSLRGGGHLNEQFF,TGTGCCAGCAGCTTAAGGGGTGGGGGGCACCTCAATGAGCAGTTCTTC
-,TRBJ2-5,-,TRBV20-1,12,CSAPAARETQYF,TGCAGTGCTCCCGCAGCGCGGGAGACCCAGTACTTC
-,TRBJ2-3,-,TRBV7-3,14,CASSLNPSPDTQYF,TGTGCCAGCAGCTTAAATCCTAGCCCAGATACGCAGTATTTT
TRBD2,TRBJ2-1,-,TRBV20-1,16,CSARAHSGGAYNEQFF,TGCAGTGCTAGAGCACATAGCGGGGGAGCCTACAATGAGCAGTTCTTC
TRBD1,TRBJ2-1,-,TRBV2,14,CASGGQGAQNEQFF,TGTGCCAGCGGGGGACAGGGGGCGCAAAATGAGCAGTTCTTC
-,TRBJ1-2,-,TRBV14,15,CASSQERTGIRGYTF,TGTGCCAGCAGCCAAGAGCGGACGGGAATCCGTGGCTACACCTTC